These T cell receptor beta chains were read from a single sample in a study of early stage breast cancer tumors. Repertoires were generated with immunoSEQ multiplex PCR, while TCRdb's copy carries only in-frame clones and drops some. The table shows some 48,000 clones, with 83% occurring only once. Sequences were obtained from blood. These receptors were taken from a person aged 50-59 years with breast cancer. CDR3s include the opening cysteine and the closing phenylalanine or tryptophan. Fields, in order: J gene, D gene, V gene, clone size, CDR3 DNA, CDR3 protein. A D gene is named only where the DNA matches it firmly. The size field is filled for only some rows; it gives once, few, many or a size class.

j_call: TRBJ2-7; d_call: NA; v_call: TRBV10-1; clone_size: few; cdr3_nt: TGCGCCAGCAGTGGAGGCGAGCCCTACGAGCAGTACTTC; cdr3_aa: CASSGGEPYEQYF
j_call: TRBJ1-1; d_call: NA; v_call: TRBV18; clone_size: few; cdr3_nt: TGTGCCAGCTCACCAATCGGGACGGAGGACACTGAAGCTTTCTTT; cdr3_aa: CASSPIGTEDTEAFF
j_call: TRBJ2-7; d_call: NA; v_call: TRBV2; clone_size: NA; cdr3_nt: TGTGCCAGCAAGGCACAGGGCGACGAGCAGTACTTC; cdr3_aa: CASKAQGDEQYF
j_call: TRBJ2-7; d_call: NA; v_call: TRBV6-5; clone_size: NA; cdr3_nt: TGTGCCAGCATGGGAAGGGAACCTAGGCCCTACGAGCAGTACTTC; cdr3_aa: CASMGREPRPYEQYF
j_call: TRBJ2-1; d_call: NA; v_call: TRBV19; clone_size: few; cdr3_nt: TGTGCCAGTAGTACGCAGGGCCAAGCGACCAATGAGCAGTTCTTC; cdr3_aa: CASSTQGQATNEQFF
j_call: TRBJ1-5; d_call: TRBD1; v_call: TRBV19; clone_size: NA; cdr3_nt: TGTGCCAGTAGCCCTCGGGGGGACAGGGGGGCTCAGCCCCAGCATTTT; cdr3_aa: CASSPRGDRGAQPQHF
j_call: TRBJ1-1; d_call: NA; v_call: TRBV7-2; clone_size: NA; cdr3_nt: TGTGCCAGCAGCCCAGGGGTAGGGGAGAGGTATTCTGAAGCTTTCTTT; cdr3_aa: CASSPGVGERYSEAFF
j_call: TRBJ2-4; d_call: NA; v_call: TRBV10-3; clone_size: NA; cdr3_nt: TGTGCCATCAGTGAGTCGAACGTAGCCAAAAACATTCAGTACTTC; cdr3_aa: CAISESNVAKNIQYF
j_call: TRBJ1-1; d_call: NA; v_call: TRBV4-2; clone_size: NA; cdr3_nt: TGTGCCAGCAGCCAAGGAGGATTGAACACTGAAGCTTTCTTT; cdr3_aa: CASSQGGLNTEAFF
j_call: TRBJ2-2; d_call: TRBD1; v_call: TRBV28; clone_size: NA; cdr3_nt: TGTGCCAGCAGGGATCCCGGGACAGGGGACACCGGGGAGCTGTTTTTT; cdr3_aa: CASRDPGTGDTGELFF
j_call: TRBJ2-7; d_call: TRBD2; v_call: TRBV10-3; clone_size: NA; cdr3_nt: TGTGCCATCAGTGCAGGGAAGAGCGGGAGCTCCTACGAGCAGTACTTC; cdr3_aa: CAISAGKSGSSYEQYF
j_call: TRBJ2-1; d_call: NA; v_call: TRBV30; clone_size: once; cdr3_nt: TGTGCCTGGAGCCCAGGGATCTACCCGAGCTCCTACAATGAGCAGTTCTTC; cdr3_aa: CAWSPGIYPSSYNEQFF
j_call: TRBJ2-1; d_call: NA; v_call: TRBV15; clone_size: NA; cdr3_nt: TGTGCCACCAGCAGAGGACGGGACGCCTACAATGAGCAGTTCTTC; cdr3_aa: CATSRGRDAYNEQFF
j_call: TRBJ2-5; d_call: NA; v_call: TRBV13; clone_size: NA; cdr3_nt: TGTGCCAGCAGCCTCTTGCAGGAGCAAGAGACCCAGTACTTC; cdr3_aa: CASSLLQEQETQYF
j_call: TRBJ1-5; d_call: NA; v_call: TRBV4-3; clone_size: NA; cdr3_nt: TGCGCCAGCAGCCAAGGCGTGGATCAGCCCCAGCATTTT; cdr3_aa: CASSQGVDQPQHF
j_call: TRBJ1-1; d_call: TRBD1; v_call: TRBV18; clone_size: NA; cdr3_nt: TGTGCCAGCTCTCAAACAGGGGGCAATAGAGCTTTCTTT; cdr3_aa: CASSQTGGNRAFF
j_call: TRBJ2-3; d_call: NA; v_call: TRBV19; clone_size: NA; cdr3_nt: TGTGCCAGTAGTATCGGGACCAACGCGGATACGCAGTATTTT; cdr3_aa: CASSIGTNADTQYF
j_call: TRBJ1-6; d_call: NA; v_call: TRBV7-9; clone_size: NA; cdr3_nt: TGTGCCAGCAGGTCAGAGAATAATTCACCCCTCCACTTT; cdr3_aa: CASRSENNSPLHF
j_call: TRBJ2-2; d_call: NA; v_call: TRBV11-3; clone_size: NA; cdr3_nt: TGTGCCAGCAGCTTCACAGCTACGAACACCGGGGAGCTGTTTTTT; cdr3_aa: CASSFTATNTGELFF
j_call: TRBJ2-3; d_call: TRBD2; v_call: TRBV19; clone_size: NA; cdr3_nt: TGTGCCAGTAGTCGGACTAGCGGGAGAGTGGGGTCTAGCACAGATACGCAGTATTTT; cdr3_aa: CASSRTSGRVGSSTDTQYF
j_call: TRBJ1-6; d_call: NA; v_call: TRBV30; clone_size: NA; cdr3_nt: TGTGCCTGGAGGCCGGGTGTGGGGCGAGACGATTCACCCCTCCACTTT; cdr3_aa: CAWRPGVGRDDSPLHF
j_call: TRBJ1-5; d_call: NA; v_call: TRBV6-6; clone_size: NA; cdr3_nt: TGTGCCAGCAGTTACTCCAGCAATCAGCCCCAGCATTTT; cdr3_aa: CASSYSSNQPQHF